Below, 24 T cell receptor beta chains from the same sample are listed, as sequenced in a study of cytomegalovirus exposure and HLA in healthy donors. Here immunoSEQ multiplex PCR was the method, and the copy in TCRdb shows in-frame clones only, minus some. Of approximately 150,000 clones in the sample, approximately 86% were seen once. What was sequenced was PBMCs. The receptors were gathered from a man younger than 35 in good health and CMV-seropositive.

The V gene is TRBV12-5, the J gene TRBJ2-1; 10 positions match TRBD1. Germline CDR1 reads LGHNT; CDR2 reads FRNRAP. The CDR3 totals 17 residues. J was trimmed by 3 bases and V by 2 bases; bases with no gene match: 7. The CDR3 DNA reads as TGTGCTAGTGGTTTGTACCGGGGACAGGGGCACTACAATGAGCAGTTCTTC. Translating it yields CASGLYRGQGHYNEQFF.

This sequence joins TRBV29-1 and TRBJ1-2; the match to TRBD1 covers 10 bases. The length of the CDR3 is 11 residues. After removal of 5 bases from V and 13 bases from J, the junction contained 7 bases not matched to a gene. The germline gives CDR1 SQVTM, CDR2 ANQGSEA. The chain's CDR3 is CSVQRQGAFTF. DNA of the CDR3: TGCAGCGTTCAAAGACAGGGGGCCTTCACCTTC.

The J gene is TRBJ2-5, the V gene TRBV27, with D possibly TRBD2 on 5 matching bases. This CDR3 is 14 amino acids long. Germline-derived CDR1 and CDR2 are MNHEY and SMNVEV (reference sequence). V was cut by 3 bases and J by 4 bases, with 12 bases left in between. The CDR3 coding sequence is TGTGCCAGCAGTTTGAGGGAACGGGGAGAGACCCAGTACTTC. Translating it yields CASSLRERGETQYF.

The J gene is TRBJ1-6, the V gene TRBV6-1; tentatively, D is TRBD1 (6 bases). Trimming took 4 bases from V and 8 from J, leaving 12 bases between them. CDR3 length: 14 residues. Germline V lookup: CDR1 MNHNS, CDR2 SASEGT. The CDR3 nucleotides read TGTGCCAGCAGTGCCAGGGGCTTGGATTCACCCCTCCACTTT. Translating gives CASSARGLDSPLHF.

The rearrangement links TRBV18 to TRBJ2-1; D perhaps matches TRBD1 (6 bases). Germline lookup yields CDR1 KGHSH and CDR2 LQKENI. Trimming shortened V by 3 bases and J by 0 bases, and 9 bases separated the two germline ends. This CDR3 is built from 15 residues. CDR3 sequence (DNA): TGTGCCAGCTCACCCGGACAGAGCTCCTACAATGAGCAGTTCTTC. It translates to CASSPGQSSYNEQFF. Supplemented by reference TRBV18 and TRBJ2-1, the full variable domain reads NAGVMQNPRHLVRRRGQEARLRCSPMKGHSHVYWYRQLPEEGLKFMVYLQKENIIDESGMPKERFSAEFPKEGPSILRIQQVVRGDSAAYFCASSPGQSSYNEQFFGPGTRLTVL.

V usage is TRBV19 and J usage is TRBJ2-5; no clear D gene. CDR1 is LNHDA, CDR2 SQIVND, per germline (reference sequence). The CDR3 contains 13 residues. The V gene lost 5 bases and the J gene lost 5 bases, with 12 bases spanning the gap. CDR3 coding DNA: TGTGCCAGTAGTTATCGGGTTTCGGAGACCCAGTACTTC. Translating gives CASSYRVSETQYF.

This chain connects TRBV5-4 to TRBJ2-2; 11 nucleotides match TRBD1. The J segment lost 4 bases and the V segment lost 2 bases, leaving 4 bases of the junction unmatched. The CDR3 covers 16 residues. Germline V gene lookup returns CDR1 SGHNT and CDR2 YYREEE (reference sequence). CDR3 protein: CASSLGGTGGTGELFF. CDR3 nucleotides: TGTGCCAGCAGCTTAGGGGGGACAGGGGGCACCGGGGAGCTGTTTTTT.

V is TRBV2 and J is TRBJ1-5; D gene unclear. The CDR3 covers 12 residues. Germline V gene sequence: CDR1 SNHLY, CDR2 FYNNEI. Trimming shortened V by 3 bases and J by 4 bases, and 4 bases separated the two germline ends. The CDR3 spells CASSEANQPQHF. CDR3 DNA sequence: TGTGCCAGCAGTGAGGCAAATCAGCCCCAGCATTTT. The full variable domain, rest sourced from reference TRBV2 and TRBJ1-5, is EPEVTQTPSHQVTQMGQEVILRCVPISNHLYFYWYRQILGQKVEFLVSFYNNEISEKSEIFDDQFSVERPDGSNFTLKIRSTKLEDSAMYFCASSEANQPQHFGDGTRLSIL.

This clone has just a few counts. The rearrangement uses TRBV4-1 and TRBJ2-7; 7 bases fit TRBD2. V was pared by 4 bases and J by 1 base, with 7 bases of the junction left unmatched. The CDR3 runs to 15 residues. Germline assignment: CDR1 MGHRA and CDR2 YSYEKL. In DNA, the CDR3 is TGCGCCAGCAGCCGGCTAGCGGTCCCATCCTACGAGCAGTACTTC. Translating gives CASSRLAVPSYEQYF.

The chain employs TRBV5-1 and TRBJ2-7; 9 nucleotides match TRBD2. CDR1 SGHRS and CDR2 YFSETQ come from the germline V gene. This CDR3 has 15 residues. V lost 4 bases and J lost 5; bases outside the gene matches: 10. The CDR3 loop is CASSTSGTSTDEQYF. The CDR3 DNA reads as TGCGCCAGCAGCACGTCCGGGACTAGCACAGACGAGCAGTACTTC. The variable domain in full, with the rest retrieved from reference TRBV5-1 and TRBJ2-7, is KAGVTQTPRYLIKTRGQQVTLSCSPISGHRSVSWYQQTPGQGLQFLFEYFSETQRNKGNFPGRFSGRQFSNSRSEMNVSTLELGDSALYLCASSTSGTSTDEQYFGPGTRLTVT.

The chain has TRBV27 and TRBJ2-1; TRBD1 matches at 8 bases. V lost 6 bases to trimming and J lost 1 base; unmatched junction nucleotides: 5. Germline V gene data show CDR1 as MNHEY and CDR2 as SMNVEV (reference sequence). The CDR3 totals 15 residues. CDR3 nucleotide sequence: TGTGCCAGCAGGAAACAGGGGGATTCCTACAATGAGCAGTTCTTC. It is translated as CASRKQGDSYNEQFF.

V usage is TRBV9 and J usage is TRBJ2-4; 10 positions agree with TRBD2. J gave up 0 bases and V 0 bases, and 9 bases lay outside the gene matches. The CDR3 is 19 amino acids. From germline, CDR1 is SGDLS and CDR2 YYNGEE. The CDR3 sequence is CASSVAPSGSDLAKNIQYF. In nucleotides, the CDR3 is TGTGCCAGCAGCGTAGCTCCTAGCGGGAGTGATTTAGCCAAAAACATTCAGTACTTC.

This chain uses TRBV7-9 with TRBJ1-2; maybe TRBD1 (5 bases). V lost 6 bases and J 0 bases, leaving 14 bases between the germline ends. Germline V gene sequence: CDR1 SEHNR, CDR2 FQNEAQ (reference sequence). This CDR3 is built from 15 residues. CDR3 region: CASRSVAGSNYGYTF. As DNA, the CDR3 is TGTGCCAGCAGATCAGTGGCAGGGTCTAACTATGGCTACACCTTC. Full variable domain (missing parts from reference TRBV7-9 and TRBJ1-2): DTGVSQNPRHKITKRGQNVTFRCDPISEHNRLYWYRQTLGQGPEFLTYFQNEAQLEKSRLLSDRFSAERPKGSFSTLEIQRTEQGDSAMYLCASRSVAGSNYGYTFGSGTRLTVV.

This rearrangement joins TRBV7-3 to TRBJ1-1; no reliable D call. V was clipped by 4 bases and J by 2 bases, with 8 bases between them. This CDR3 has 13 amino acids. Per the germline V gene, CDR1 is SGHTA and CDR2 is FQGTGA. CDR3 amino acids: CASSSQENTEAFF. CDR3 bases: TGTGCCAGCAGCTCTCAGGAAAACACTGAAGCTTTCTTT.

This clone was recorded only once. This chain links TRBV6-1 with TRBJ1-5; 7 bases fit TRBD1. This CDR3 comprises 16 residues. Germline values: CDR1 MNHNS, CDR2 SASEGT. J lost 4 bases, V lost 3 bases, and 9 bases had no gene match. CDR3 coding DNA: TGTGCCAGCAGTGAGTGGGGGACAGAAAGAAATCAGCCCCAGCATTTT. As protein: CASSEWGTERNQPQHF.

CDR3 residues: CASTPRGEPHETQYF. CDR3 nucleotide sequence: TGTGCCAGCACCCCCCGAGGTGAGCCGCATGAGACCCAGTACTTC. This chain connects TRBV6-5 to TRBJ2-5; D ambiguous. Germline V gives CDR1 MNHEY, CDR2 SVGAGI. This CDR3 has 15 residues. The V end was cut by 7 bases, the J end by 5 bases, with 20 bases between.

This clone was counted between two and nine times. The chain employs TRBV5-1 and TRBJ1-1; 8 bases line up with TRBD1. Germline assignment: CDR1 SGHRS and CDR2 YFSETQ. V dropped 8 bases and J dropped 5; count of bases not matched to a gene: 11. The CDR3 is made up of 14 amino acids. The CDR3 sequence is CASHKDREGTEAFF. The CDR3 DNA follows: TGCGCCAGTCATAAGGACAGGGAGGGGACTGAAGCTTTCTTT.

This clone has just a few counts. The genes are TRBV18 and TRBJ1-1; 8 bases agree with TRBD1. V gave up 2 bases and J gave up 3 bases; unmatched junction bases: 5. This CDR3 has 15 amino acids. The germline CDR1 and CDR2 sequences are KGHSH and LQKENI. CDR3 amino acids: CASSPEQGADTEAFF. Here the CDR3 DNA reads TGTGCCAGCTCACCAGAGCAGGGGGCGGACACTGAAGCTTTCTTT.

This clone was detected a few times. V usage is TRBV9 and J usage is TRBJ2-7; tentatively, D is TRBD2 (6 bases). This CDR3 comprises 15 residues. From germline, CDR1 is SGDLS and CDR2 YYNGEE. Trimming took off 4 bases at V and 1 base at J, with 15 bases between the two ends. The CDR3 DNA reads TGTGCCAGCAGCCGCGCGCGGGACCCTTCCTACGAGCAGTACTTC. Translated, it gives CASSRARDPSYEQYF.

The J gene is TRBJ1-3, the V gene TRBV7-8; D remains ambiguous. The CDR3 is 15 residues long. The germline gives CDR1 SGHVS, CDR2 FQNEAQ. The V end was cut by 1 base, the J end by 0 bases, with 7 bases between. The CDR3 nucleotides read TGTGCCAGCAGCTTAGGCGAGGGCTCTGGAAACACCATATATTTT. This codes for CASSLGEGSGNTIYF.

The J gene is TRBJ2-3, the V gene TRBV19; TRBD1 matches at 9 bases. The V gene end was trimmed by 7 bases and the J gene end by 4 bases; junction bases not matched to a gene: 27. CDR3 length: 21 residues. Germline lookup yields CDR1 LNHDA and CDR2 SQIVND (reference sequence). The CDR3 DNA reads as TGTGCCAGTAAGCCGTTCATGTGGGGACAGGGTGGCCGGCGGCAGGCAGATACGCAGTATTTT. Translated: CASKPFMWGQGGRRQADTQYF. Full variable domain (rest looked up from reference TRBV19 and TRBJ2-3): DGGITQSPKYLFRKEGQNVTLSCEQNLNHDAMYWYRQDPGQGLRLIYYSQIVNDFQKGDIAEGYSVSREKKESFPLTVTSAQKNPTAFYLCASKPFMWGQGGRRQADTQYFGPGTRLTVL.

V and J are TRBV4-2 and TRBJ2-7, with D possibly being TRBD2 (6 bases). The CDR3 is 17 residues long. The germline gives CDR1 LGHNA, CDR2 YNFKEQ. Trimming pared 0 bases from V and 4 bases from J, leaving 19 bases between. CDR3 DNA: TGTGCCAGCAGCCAAGATATAGGGCGGGGACTCCCTTACGAGCAGTACTTC. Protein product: CASSQDIGRGLPYEQYF.

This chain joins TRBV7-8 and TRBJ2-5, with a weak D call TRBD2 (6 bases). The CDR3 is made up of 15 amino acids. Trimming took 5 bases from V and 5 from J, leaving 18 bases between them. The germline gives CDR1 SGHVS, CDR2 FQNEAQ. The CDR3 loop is CASSPGGGAGETQYF. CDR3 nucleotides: TGTGCCAGCAGCCCCGGGGGTGGGGCTGGTGAGACCCAGTACTTC. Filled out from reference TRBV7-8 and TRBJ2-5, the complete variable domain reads GAGVSQSPRYKVAKRGQDVALRCDPISGHVSLFWYQQALGQGPEFLTYFQNEAQLDKSGLPSDRFFAERPEGSVSTLKIQRTQQEDSAVYLCASSPGGGAGETQYFGPGTRLLVL.

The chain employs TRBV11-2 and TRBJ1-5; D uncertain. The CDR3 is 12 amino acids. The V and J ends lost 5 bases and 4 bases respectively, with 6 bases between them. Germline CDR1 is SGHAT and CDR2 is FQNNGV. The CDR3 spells CASSNWNQPQHF. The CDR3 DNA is TGTGCCAGCAGCAACTGGAATCAGCCCCAGCATTTT.